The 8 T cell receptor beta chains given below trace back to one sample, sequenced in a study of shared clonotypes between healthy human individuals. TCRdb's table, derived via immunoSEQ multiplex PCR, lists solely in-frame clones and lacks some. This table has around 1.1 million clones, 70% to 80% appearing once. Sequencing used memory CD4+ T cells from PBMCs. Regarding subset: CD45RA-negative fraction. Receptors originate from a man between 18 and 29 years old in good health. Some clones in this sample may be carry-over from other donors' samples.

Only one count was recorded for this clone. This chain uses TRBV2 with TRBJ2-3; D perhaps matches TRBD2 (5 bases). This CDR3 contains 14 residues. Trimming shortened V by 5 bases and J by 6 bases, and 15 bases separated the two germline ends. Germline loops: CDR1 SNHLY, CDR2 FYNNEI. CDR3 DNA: TGTGCCAGCAGTCCGACTACTACTCCGGATACGCAGTATTTT. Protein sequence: CASSPTTTPDTQYF.

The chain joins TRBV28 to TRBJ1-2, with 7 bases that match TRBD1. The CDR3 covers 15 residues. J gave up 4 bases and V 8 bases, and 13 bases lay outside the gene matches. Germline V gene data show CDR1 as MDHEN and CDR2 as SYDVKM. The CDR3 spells CASGYSTGTAYGYTF. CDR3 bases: TGTGCCAGCGGATATTCGACCGGGACAGCCTATGGCTACACCTTC.

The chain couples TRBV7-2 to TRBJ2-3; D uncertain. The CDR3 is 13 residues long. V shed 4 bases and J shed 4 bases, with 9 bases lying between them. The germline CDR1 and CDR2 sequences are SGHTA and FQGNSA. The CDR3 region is CASSWFEADTQYF. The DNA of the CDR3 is TGTGCCAGCAGCTGGTTTGAGGCAGATACGCAGTATTTT.

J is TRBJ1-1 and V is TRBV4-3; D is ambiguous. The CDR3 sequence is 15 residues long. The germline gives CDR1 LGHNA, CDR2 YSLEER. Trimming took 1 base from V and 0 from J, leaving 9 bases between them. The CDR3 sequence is CASSQGPAMNTEAFF. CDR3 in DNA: TGCGCCAGCAGCCAAGGCCCGGCGATGAACACTGAAGCTTTCTTT.

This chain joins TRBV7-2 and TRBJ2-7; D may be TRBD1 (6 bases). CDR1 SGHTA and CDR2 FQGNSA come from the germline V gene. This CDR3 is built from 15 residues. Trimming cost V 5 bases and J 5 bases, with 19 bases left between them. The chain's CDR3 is CASSPHRGHQNEQYF. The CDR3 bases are TGTGCCAGCAGCCCACATCGGGGACATCAGAACGAGCAGTACTTC.

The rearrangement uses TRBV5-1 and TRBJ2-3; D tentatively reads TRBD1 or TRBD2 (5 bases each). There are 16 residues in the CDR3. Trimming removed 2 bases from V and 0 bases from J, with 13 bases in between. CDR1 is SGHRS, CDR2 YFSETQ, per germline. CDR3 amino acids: CASSFYWGISTDTQYF. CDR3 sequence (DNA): TGCGCCAGCAGCTTTTATTGGGGGATAAGCACAGATACGCAGTATTTT.

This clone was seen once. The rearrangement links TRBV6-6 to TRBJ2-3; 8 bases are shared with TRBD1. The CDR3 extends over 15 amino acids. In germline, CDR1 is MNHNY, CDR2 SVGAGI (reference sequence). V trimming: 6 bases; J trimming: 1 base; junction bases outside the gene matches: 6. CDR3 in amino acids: CASSDPGQGTDTQYF. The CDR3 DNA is TGTGCCAGCAGCGATCCGGGACAGGGCACAGATACGCAGTATTTT.

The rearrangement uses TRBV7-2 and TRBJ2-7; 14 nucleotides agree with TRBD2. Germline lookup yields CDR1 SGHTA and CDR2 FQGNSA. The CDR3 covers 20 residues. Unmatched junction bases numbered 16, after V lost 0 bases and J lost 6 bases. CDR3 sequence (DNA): TGTGCCAGCAGCTTAGCCGGACTAGCGGGAGGTGAAAAAAGGTTGGGCGAGCAGTACTTC. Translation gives CASSLAGLAGGEKRLGEQYF.